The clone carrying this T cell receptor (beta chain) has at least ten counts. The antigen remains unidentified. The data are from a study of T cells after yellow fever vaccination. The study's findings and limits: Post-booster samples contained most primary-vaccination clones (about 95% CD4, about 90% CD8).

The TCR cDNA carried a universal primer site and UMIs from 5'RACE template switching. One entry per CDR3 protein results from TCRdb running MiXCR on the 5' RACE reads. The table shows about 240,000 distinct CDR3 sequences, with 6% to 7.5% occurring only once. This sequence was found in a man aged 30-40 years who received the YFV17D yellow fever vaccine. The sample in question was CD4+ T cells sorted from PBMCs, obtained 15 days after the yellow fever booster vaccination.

CDR3 residues: CASSQALGQETQYF. DNA for the CDR3: TGTGCCAGCAGCCAGGCGCTGGGCCAAGAGACCCAGTACTTC. The chain joins TRBV7-2 to TRBJ2-5; D remains unclear. Germline V gives CDR1 SGHTA, CDR2 FQGNSA. CDR3 length equals 14 residues. V lost 5 bases to trimming and J lost 1 base, with 11 bases between them.